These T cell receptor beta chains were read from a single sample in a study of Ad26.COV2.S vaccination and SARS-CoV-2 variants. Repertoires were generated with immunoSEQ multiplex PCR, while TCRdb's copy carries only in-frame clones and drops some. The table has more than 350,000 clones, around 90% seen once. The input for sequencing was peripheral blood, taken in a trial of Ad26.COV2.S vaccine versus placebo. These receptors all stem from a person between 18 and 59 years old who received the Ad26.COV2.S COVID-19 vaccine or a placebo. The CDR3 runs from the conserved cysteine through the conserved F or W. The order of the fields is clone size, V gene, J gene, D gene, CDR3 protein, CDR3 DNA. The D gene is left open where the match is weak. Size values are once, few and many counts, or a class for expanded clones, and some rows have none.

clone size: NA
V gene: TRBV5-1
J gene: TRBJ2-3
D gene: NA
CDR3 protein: CASSWGDSTDTQYF
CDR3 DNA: TGCGCCAGCAGCTGGGGGGACAGCACAGATACGCAGTATTTT

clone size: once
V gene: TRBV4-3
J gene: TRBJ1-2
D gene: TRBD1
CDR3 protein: CASSKTGEGGYTF
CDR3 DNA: TGCGCCAGCAGCAAGACAGGGGAGGGTGGCTACACCTTC

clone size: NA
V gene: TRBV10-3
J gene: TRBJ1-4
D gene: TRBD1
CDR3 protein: CAISDGQGASNEKLFF
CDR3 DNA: TGTGCCATCAGTGATGGACAGGGGGCTTCTAATGAAAAACTGTTTTTT

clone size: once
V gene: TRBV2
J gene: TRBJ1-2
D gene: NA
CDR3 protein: CASSKSRDGGYTF
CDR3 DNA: TGTGCCAGCAGTAAAAGCAGGGACGGGGGCTACACCTTC

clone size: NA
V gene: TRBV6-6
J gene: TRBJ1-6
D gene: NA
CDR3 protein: CASSRRTGPSDNNSPLHF
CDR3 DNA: TGTGCCAGCAGTCGCCGTACGGGGCCTTCGGACAATAATTCACCCCTCCACTTT

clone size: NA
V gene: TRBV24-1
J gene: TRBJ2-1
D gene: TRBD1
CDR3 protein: CATSGRTGDGHNEQFF
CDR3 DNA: TGTGCCACCAGTGGCCGCACAGGGGATGGACACAATGAGCAGTTCTTC

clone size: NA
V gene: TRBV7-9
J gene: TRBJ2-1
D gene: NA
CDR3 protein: CASSLEFHNEQFF
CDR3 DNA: TGTGCCAGCAGCTTAGAGTTCCACAATGAGCAGTTCTTC

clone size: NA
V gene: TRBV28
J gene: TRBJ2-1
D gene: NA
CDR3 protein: CASSTSGTASYNEQFF
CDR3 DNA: TGTGCCAGCAGCACCTCCGGGACGGCTTCCTACAATGAGCAGTTCTTC

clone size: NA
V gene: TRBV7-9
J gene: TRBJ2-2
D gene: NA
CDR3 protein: CASSPPEKGPGELFF
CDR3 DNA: TGTGCCAGCAGCCCCCCAGAGAAGGGACCCGGGGAGCTGTTTTTT

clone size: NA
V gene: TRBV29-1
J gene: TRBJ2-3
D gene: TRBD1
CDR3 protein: CSVDGQGASTDTQYF
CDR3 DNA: TGCAGCGTTGACGGACAGGGGGCCAGCACAGATACGCAGTATTTT

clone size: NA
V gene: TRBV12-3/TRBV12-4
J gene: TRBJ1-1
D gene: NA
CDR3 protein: CASSPRNTEAFF
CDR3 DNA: TGTGCCAGCAGTCCCCGGAACACTGAAGCTTTCTTT

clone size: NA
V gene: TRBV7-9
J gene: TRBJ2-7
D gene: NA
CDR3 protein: CASSLVGGQYEQYF
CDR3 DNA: TGTGCCAGCAGCTTAGTTGGCGGGCAGTACGAGCAGTACTTC

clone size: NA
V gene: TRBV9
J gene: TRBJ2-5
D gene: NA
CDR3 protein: CASRRVGWYF
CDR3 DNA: TGTGCCAGCCGGAGGGTAGGTTGGTACTTC

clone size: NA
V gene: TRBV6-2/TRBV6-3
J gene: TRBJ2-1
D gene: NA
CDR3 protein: CASSSGLAKGAYNEQFF
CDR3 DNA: TGTGCCAGCAGTTCCGGACTAGCCAAGGGGGCGTACAATGAGCAGTTCTTC

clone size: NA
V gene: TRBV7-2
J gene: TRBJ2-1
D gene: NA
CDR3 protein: CASSLFHNEQFF
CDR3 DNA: TGTGCCAGCAGCTTATTCCACAATGAGCAGTTCTTC

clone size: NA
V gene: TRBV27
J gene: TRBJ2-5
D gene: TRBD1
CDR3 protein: CASKQGDWYQETQYF
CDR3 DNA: TGTGCCAGCAAACAGGGGGATTGGTACCAAGAGACCCAGTACTTC

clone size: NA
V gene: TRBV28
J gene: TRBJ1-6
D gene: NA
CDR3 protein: CASSLYNSPLHF
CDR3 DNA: TGTGCCAGCAGTTTATATAATTCACCCCTCCACTTT

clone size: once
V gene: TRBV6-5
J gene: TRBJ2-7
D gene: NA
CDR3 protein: CASRRAVTAYEQYF
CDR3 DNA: TGTGCCAGCAGGAGAGCGGTAACTGCCTACGAGCAGTACTTC

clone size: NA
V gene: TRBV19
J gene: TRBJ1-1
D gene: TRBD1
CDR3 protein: CASSVGQANTEAFF
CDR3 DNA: TGTGCCAGTAGTGTGGGACAGGCGAACACTGAAGCTTTCTTT

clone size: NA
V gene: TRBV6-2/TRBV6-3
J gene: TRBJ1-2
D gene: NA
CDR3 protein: CASSYAMTAWDEGYTF
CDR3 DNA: TGTGCCAGCAGTTACGCGATGACGGCCTGGGACGAAGGCTACACCTTC

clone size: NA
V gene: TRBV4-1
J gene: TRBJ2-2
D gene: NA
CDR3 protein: CASSQEDSVTGELFF
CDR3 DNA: TGCGCCAGCAGCCAAGAGGACAGTGTCACCGGGGAGCTGTTTTTT

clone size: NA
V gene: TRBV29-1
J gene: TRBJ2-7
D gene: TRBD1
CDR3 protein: CSVEWGQGGDEQYF
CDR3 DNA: TGCAGCGTTGAATGGGGACAGGGGGGGGACGAGCAGTACTTC

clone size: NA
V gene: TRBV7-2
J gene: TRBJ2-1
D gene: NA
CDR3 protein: CASSLAVGRNEQFF
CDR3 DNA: TGTGCCAGCAGCTTAGCGGTAGGTAGGAATGAGCAGTTCTTC

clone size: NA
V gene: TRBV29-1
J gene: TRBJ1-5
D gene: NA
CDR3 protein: CSVGGSEGGPQHF
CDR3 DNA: TGCAGCGTTGGGGGATCGGAGGGAGGGCCCCAGCATTTT

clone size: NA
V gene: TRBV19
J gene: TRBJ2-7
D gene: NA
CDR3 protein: CASSMGPGSTYEQYF
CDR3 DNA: TGTGCCAGTAGTATGGGACCGGGTAGCACCTACGAGCAGTACTTC

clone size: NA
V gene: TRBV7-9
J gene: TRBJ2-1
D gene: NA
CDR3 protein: CASSVPGGRVNEQFF
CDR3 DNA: TGTGCCAGCAGCGTCCCCGGGGGGCGAGTCAATGAGCAGTTCTTC

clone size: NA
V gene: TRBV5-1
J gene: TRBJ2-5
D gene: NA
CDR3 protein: CASSLLGSYQETQYF
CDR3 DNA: TGCGCCAGCAGCTTGCTAGGGAGCTACCAAGAGACCCAGTACTTC

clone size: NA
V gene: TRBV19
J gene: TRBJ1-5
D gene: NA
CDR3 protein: CASSMSGTLRINQPQHF
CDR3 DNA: TGTGCCAGTAGTATGTCGGGTACCCTCAGAATCAATCAGCCCCAGCATTTT

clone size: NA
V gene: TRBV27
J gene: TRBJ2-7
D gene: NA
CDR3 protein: CASSPTTGFYEQYF
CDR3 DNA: TGTGCCAGCAGCCCGACGACCGGGTTCTACGAGCAGTACTTC

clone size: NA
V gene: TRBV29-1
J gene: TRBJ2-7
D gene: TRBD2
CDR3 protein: CSVRTSGSWEQYF
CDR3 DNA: TGCAGCGTCCGGACTAGCGGGAGTTGGGAGCAGTACTTC

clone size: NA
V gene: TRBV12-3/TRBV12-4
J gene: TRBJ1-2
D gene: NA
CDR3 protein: CASSDSPAGGYTF
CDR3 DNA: TGTGCCAGCAGTGACAGTCCAGCTGGCGGCTACACCTTC

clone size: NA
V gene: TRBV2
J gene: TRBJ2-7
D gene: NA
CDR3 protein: CASRRISLENYEQYF
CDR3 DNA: TGTGCCAGCCGCAGAATAAGCCTAGAGAATTACGAGCAGTACTTC